This T cell receptor (beta chain) was recorded in a study of molecular identifiers for immune sequencing clone quantification. TCRdb re-analysed the PCR reads in MiXCR, keeping a single row per CDR3 protein. This sample carries around 320,000 distinct CDR3 sequences, 24% of them seen once, and the ten largest clones take around 0.74%. The germline V gene encodes CDR1 LGHNA and CDR2 YSLEER. The CDR3 has 14 residues. Trimming cost V 3 bases and J 0 bases, with 9 bases left between them. This clonotype has a handful of counts. Source material: naive CD8+ T cells from blood, with Jurkat cell RNA spiked in. Regarding subset: FACS-sorted CD8+CD4-CCR7+CD45RA+ naive T cells. This TCR came from a human donor in good health. Some libraries in this study had Jurkat cell RNA spiked in. This rearrangement joins TRBV4-3 to TRBJ2-7; perhaps D is TRBD1 or TRBD2 (5 bases each). The CDR3 DNA follows: TGCGCCAGCAGCCATCATGGGGGCTCCTACGAGCAGTACTTC. Translating it yields CASSHHGGSYEQYF.